This TCR beta chain is from a study of T cells expressing NK-cell markers. The CDR3 extends over 14 amino acids. Germline V gene sequence: CDR1 SQVTM, CDR2 ANQGSEA. From the 5' RACE reads, TCRdb lists one entry per CDR3 protein and no DNA. In all, the sample yields 300,000 or so distinct CDR3 sequences. The chain has TRBV29-1 and TRBJ2-3; TCRdb returns TRBD1, unconfirmable since there is no DNA. This clonotype was obtained from a woman aged 18-69 years in good health. Sequencing was performed on blood T cells: a sorted CD56 or NKG2C T cell subset, CD4+ or CD8+ T cells, or bulk PBMC T cells (not recorded which). The CDR3 is CSVDHRGRSDTQYF.